This T cell receptor beta chain was sequenced for a study of blood T cell repertoires in COVID-19. Study information: Sample material is recorded as cDNA or gDNA derived from T cells, B-cell-depleted T cells, or PBMCs.

Trimming took 3 bases from V and 2 from J, leaving 8 bases between them. Germline V CDR1 and CDR2: LNHNV, YYDKDF (reference sequence). The CDR3 consists of 13 residues. The table came from immunoSEQ multiplex PCR; TCRdb's copy has only in-frame clones and leaves some out. In the table there are approximately 150,000 clones, 87% of which are singletons. This clonotype originated in a woman in her thirties or forties who had been exposed to COVID-19. This chain links TRBV15 with TRBJ2-7; D may be TRBD1 (6 bases). What was sequenced was PBMCs or T cells enriched from blood (not recorded which). CDR3 loop: CATSRDRTYEQYF. The DNA of the CDR3 is TGTGCCACCAGCAGGGACAGAACCTACGAGCAGTACTTC. The entire variable domain, with the rest obtained from reference TRBV15 and TRBJ2-7, is as follows: DAMVIQNPRYQVTQFGKPVTLSCSQTLNHNVMYWYQQKSSQAPKLLFHYYDKDFNNEADTPDNFQSRRPNTSFCFLDIRSPGLGDTAMYLCATSRDRTYEQYFGPGTRLTVT.